This paragraph covers one T cell receptor beta chain sequence. Its antigen is undetermined. The data originate from a study of post-analysis software for immune sequencing data. The study, taken as a whole, reports: Comparison of patients with controls showed roughly five TRBV segments more frequent in patients, TRBV5-6, TRBV5-1 and TRBV20-1 among them.

Every TCR beta cDNA library bore unique molecular identifiers. TCRdb reanalysed the PCR reads using MiXCR and keeps one entry per CDR3 protein. This repertoire shows approximately 630,000 distinct CDR3 sequences, around 64% found once; its top ten account for approximately 10%. This CDR3 is 14 amino acids long. Looked up from germline, CDR1 is DFQATT and CDR2 is SNEGSKA (reference sequence). Trimming took 5 bases from V and 2 from J, leaving 14 bases between them. Sequencing was done on a sample of blood. The receptor was isolated from a girl aged 2 to 9 with multiple sclerosis. V gene TRBV20-1 combines with J gene TRBJ2-3; D gene ambiguous. The CDR3: CSADPRTHTDTQYF. In DNA form, the CDR3 reads TGCAGTGCTGATCCCCGAACCCACACAGATACGCAGTATTTT.